Shown below are 24 T cell receptor gamma chains from a single sample sequenced in a study of gamma-delta chains in newborns, infants, children (dated by TCRdb to the late 2010s). Sequencing was performed on an Illumina MiSeq. Public reads were reanalyzed in TCRdb with CATT, and rows carrying the same DNA were merged afterwards. The sample yields about 930 gamma-chain clones; approximately 59% were counted once. The ten largest clonotypes hold roughly three fifths of the sample. The sequenced material came from blood. The receptors stem from a child who was a newborn, infant or young child, either healthy, febrile or measles-vaccinated (not recorded which).

This sequence joins TRGV9 and TRGJP. The J gene comes from matching the DNA to germline here; TCRdb lacks it. The CDR3 is 17 residues long. The germline CDR1 and CDR2 sequences are GITISATS and ISYDGTV (reference sequence). Trimming removed 4 bases from V and 4 bases from J; junction bases left unmatched: 7. The CDR3 sequence: CALWERSQELGKKIKVF. CDR3 bases: TGTGCCTTGTGGGAAAGAAGTCAAGAGTTGGGCAAAAAAATCAAGGTATTT.

On this clone itself: A much larger clone differs by one base, so this may be a read error. The chain carries TRGV9 and TRGJP. The CDR3 contains 15 residues. The germline V gene has CDR1 GITISATS and CDR2 ISYDGTV (reference sequence). V dropped 5 bases and J dropped 6; count of bases not matched to a gene: 4. The CDR3 nucleotides are TGTGCCTTGTGGGGGGTAGAGTTGGGCAAAAAAATCAAGGTATTT. Translated, it gives CALWGVELGKKIKVF.

The chain is built from TRGV9 and TRGJP. The J gene was not available in TCRdb and was assigned here by matching the DNA to germline segments. Trimming at V came to 0 bases and at J to 7 bases, leaving 6 bases not matched to a gene. This CDR3 spans 17 amino acids. Germline values: CDR1 GITISATS, CDR2 ISYDGTV (reference sequence). The CDR3 protein is CALWEVWRELGKKIKVF. In nucleotides, the CDR3 is TGTGCCTTGTGGGAGGTGTGGCGGGAGTTGGGCAAAAAAATCAAGGTATTT.

The chain has TRGV9 and TRGJP. The J gene, missing from TCRdb, was assigned here through DNA to germline matching. CDR3 length: 17 residues. After removal of 5 bases from V and 4 bases from J, the junction contained 8 bases not matched to a gene. CDR1 and CDR2 (germline): GITISATS, ISYDGTV (reference sequence). CDR3 sequence (DNA): TGTGCCTTGTGGGTGACCGTTCAAGAGTTGGGCAAAAAAATCAAGGTATTT. This sequence encodes CALWVTVQELGKKIKVF.

This sequence joins TRGV2 and TRGJP2. Since TCRdb gives no J gene, matching the DNA to germline was used here to assign it. Losses at the gene ends were 6 bases for V and 1 base for J; bases not matched to a gene: 2. This CDR3 is built from 13 residues. CDR1 and CDR2 from the germline V gene are EGSNGY and YDSYNSKV. The CDR3 sequence is CATWPSSDWIKTF. CDR3 in DNA: TGTGCCACCTGGCCTAGTAGTGATTGGATCAAGACGTTT.

With respect to this clone: The DNA is left out, because the CDR3 cannot be placed on it with certainty; the CDR3 is given as TCRdb lists it. The V gene is TRGV8, but the J gene lacks a call. Germline V gives CDR1 VENAVY, CDR2 YDSYNSRV. Inclusive of both ends, the CDR3 amounts to 29 amino acids. CDR3 region: CATWDFIRNSLAVEQNLLSQVSIGRIQHF.

Turning to this clone: Sequence at one end of the junction differs from germline and may be a read error. The chain is built from TRGV9 and TRGJP. The J gene, missing from TCRdb, was assigned here through DNA to germline matching. Germline CDR1 reads GITISATS; CDR2 reads ISYDGTV (reference sequence). CDR3 length: 17 amino acids. The CDR3 DNA is TGTGCCTTGTGTGAGGTGACTGAAGAGTTGGGCAAAAAAATCAAGGTATTT. Translating it yields CALCEVTEELGKKIKVF.

This chain uses TRGV9 with TRGJP1. Germline matching of the DNA provided the J gene here, since TCRdb leaves it blank. The V gene end was trimmed by 5 bases and the J gene end by 1 base; junction bases not matched to a gene: 1. CDR3 length: 13 residues. CDR1 and CDR2 from the germline V gene are GITISATS and ISYDGTV (reference sequence). The CDR3 sequence: CALWVTTGWFKIF. The CDR3 nucleotides read TGTGCCTTGTGGGTTACCACTGGTTGGTTCAAGATATTT.

This clone was counted a few times. The CDR3 reads CATWDGKELGKKIKVF. CDR3 bases: TGTGCCACCTGGGACGGGAAAGAGTTGGGCAAAAAAATCAAGGTATTT. This sequence joins TRGV2 and TRGJP. No J gene is reported in TCRdb; it was inferred here by comparing the DNA with germline. V lost 0 bases, J lost 5 bases, and 1 base stayed unmatched. The CDR3 has 16 residues. CDR1 is EGSNGY, CDR2 YDSYNSKV, per germline.

Points on this clone: This may stem from a read error, because a much larger clone lies one nucleotide away. The chain links TRGV9 to TRGJP. Here the J gene was assigned by germline matching of the DNA, as TCRdb has none. CDR1 and CDR2 from the germline V gene are GITISATS and ISYDGTV (reference sequence). The V gene end was trimmed by 3 bases and the J gene end by 8 bases; junction bases not matched to a gene: 1. This CDR3 comprises 14 residues. CDR3 in amino acids: CALWEKLGKKIKVF. The CDR3 DNA reads as TGTGCCTTGTGGGAGAAGTTGGGCAAAAAAATCAAGGTATTT.

The CDR3 nucleotides read TGTGCCACCTGGGACGGAACCACTGGTTGGTTCAAGATATTT. Amino acid sequence: CATWDGTTGWFKIF. The rearrangement joins TRGV2 to TRGJP1. The V segment lost 1 base and the J segment 2 bases; nucleotides outside the gene matches: 1. CDR1 and CDR2 from the germline V gene are EGSNGY and YDSYNSKV. The CDR3 has 14 residues.

This clone has only a few counts. This may arise from a read error, as a much more abundant clone is one base away. Other DNA sequences in the same sample also yield this CDR3. The chain couples TRGV9 to TRGJP. The J gene is absent in TCRdb and was assigned here via DNA matching to germline. With V trimmed by 2 bases and J by 6 bases, 1 base remained unmatched. Germline values: CDR1 GITISATS, CDR2 ISYDGTV (reference sequence). The CDR3 has 15 residues. The CDR3 nucleotides read TGTGCCTTGTGGGAGGGAGAGTTGGGCAAAAAAATCAAGGTATTT. This translates into CALWEGELGKKIKVF.

V is TRGV2 and J is TRGJP2. The J gene, not given by TCRdb, was assigned here from a germline match of the nucleotide sequence. Losses at the gene ends were 0 bases for V and 10 bases for J; bases not matched to a gene: 8. The CDR3 runs 14 residues. Germline CDR1 and CDR2: EGSNGY and YDSYNSKV. CDR3 DNA sequence: TGTGCCACCTGGGACGGGCGCGGGGGTTGGATCAAGACGTTT. It codes for CATWDGRGGWIKTF.

This clone is large (0.1 to 1%) in the sample. The chain uses TRGV9 and TRGJP. Germline CDR1 GITISATS, CDR2 ISYDGTV (reference sequence). CDR3 length: 16 residues. After removal of 3 bases from V and 3 bases from J, the junction contained 2 bases not matched to a gene. The CDR3 reads CALWETQELGKKIKVF. In DNA form, the CDR3 reads TGTGCCTTGTGGGAGACGCAAGAGTTGGGCAAAAAAATCAAGGTATTT.

On this clone: The junction does not match germline at one end; this may be a read error. The gene calls are TRGV2 and TRGJ1 or TRGJ2. In the absence of a J gene in TCRdb, the DNA was matched to germline to assign it here. There are 13 residues in the CDR3. Germline assignment: CDR1 EGSNGY and CDR2 YDSYNSKV. The CDR3 coding sequence is TGTGCCACCTGGTACGGCCAAGGTCAGAAGAAACTCTTT. Translation: CATWYGQGQKKLF.

This chain joins TRGV9 and TRGJP2. The J gene, absent from TCRdb, was called here by matching the DNA to germline. The CDR3 is 14 residues long. Per germline, CDR1 GITISATS and CDR2 ISYDGTV (reference sequence). J gave up 5 bases and V 0 bases, and 3 bases lay outside the gene matches. The CDR3 sequence: CALWEVHSDWIKTF. CDR3 nucleotides: TGTGCCTTGTGGGAGGTGCACAGTGATTGGATCAAGACGTTT.

The chain links TRGV9 to TRGJP. No J gene was available from TCRdb, and it was assigned here by a germline match of the DNA. The CDR3 is 14 amino acids. J gave up 12 bases and V 3 bases, and 5 bases lay outside the gene matches. Germline V gene data show CDR1 as GITISATS and CDR2 as ISYDGTV (reference sequence). As DNA, the CDR3 is TGTGCCTTGTGGGAGCGGTCGGGCAAAAAAATCAAGGTATTT. Residues: CALWERSGKKIKVF.

About this clone itself: A single base separates this from a much larger clone, so it may be a read error. The same CDR3 is also encoded by other DNA sequences in this sample. The J segment was not called; the V segment is TRGV9. In germline, CDR1 is GITISATS, CDR2 ISYDGTV (reference sequence). This CDR3 comprises 13 residues. The chain's CDR3 is CALWELGKKIKVF. CDR3 DNA: TGTGCCTTGTGGGAGTTGGGCAAAAAAATCAAGGTCTTT.

The chain carries TRGV9 and TRGJP. TCRdb leaves out the J gene; it was filled in here by matching the DNA to germline. The CDR3 has 20 amino acids. Germline assignment: CDR1 GITISATS and CDR2 ISYDGTV (reference sequence). The V and J ends lost 0 bases and 8 bases, in that order; junction bases with no gene match: 16. CDR3: CALWEVAEPSDKLGKKIKVF. The CDR3 nucleotides are TGTGCCTTGTGGGAGGTGGCCGAACCTTCTGACAAGTTGGGCAAAAAAATCAAGGTATTT.

The V call is TRGV2, the J call TRGJ1 or TRGJ2. TCRdb offers no J gene call, so here the DNA was matched to germline to obtain one. V gave up 1 base and J gave up 7 bases; unmatched junction bases: 1. There are 11 residues in the CDR3. Germline V CDR1 and CDR2: EGSNGY, YDSYNSKV. CDR3 sequence (DNA): TGTGCCACCTGGGACGGATATAAGAAACTCTTT. This translates into CATWDGYKKLF.

No call exists for the J gene, whereas the V gene is TRGV9. Germline V gene lookup returns CDR1 GITISATS and CDR2 ISYDGTV (reference sequence). The CDR3 runs to 15 residues. CDR3 nucleotide sequence: TGTGCCTTGTGGGAGCAAGAGGTGGGCAAACATATAAAGGTCTTT. Its translation: CALWEQEVGKHIKVF.

The J gene is TRGJP, the V gene TRGV9. Since TCRdb gives no J gene, matching the DNA to germline was used here to assign it. CDR1 is GITISATS, CDR2 ISYDGTV, per germline (reference sequence). V shed 6 bases, J shed 4 bases, and the junction held 9 bases outside the gene matches. This CDR3 spans 17 amino acids. The CDR3 sequence is CALWFVVQELGKKIKVF. CDR3 coding DNA: TGTGCCTTGTGGTTTGTGGTACAAGAGTTGGGCAAAAAAATCAAGGTATTT.

This rearrangement joins TRGV9 to TRGJP. The J gene is absent in TCRdb and was assigned here via DNA matching to germline. The CDR3 has 17 residues. Germline assignment: CDR1 GITISATS and CDR2 ISYDGTV (reference sequence). V dropped 0 bases and J dropped 7; count of bases not matched to a gene: 6. Here the CDR3 DNA reads TGTGCCTTGTGGGAGGTGCAAGTTGAGTTGGGCAAAAAAATCAAGGTATTT. As protein: CALWEVQVELGKKIKVF.

The CDR3 DNA reads TGTGCCACCTGGGACGGGCCTTATAAGAAACTCTTT. It is translated as CATWDGPYKKLF. The J gene is TRGJ1 or TRGJ2, the V gene TRGV2. The J gene was missing in TCRdb and was found by matching the end of the DNA to germline. The CDR3 extends over 12 amino acids. Trimming took 0 bases from V and 6 from J; bases not matched to a gene: 2. Germline V CDR1 and CDR2: EGSNGY, YDSYNSKV.